This TCR beta chain was sequenced during a study of blood T cell repertoires in COVID-19. This CDR3 is built from 16 residues. The V end lost 5 bases, the J end lost 0 bases, and 14 bases lay between the germline ends. The germline CDR1 and CDR2 sequences are LNHDA and SQIVND (reference sequence). Profiling relied on immunoSEQ multiplex PCR, and the TCRdb table lists in-frame clones only, not all of them. This table holds 150,000 to 200,000 clones, more than 80% found once. The sample taken for sequencing was peripheral blood. This chain links TRBV19 with TRBJ1-3; TRBD1 might be the D (6 bases). This receptor was obtained from a woman aged 60-75 years with COVID-19, enrolled during active disease. The CDR3 here is CASSVSDRSSGNTIYF. CDR3 nucleotide sequence: TGTGCCAGTAGTGTCTCGGACAGATCCTCTGGAAACACCATATATTTT.